What follows are 3 T cell receptor beta chains derived from one specimen sequenced in a study of cytomegalovirus exposure and HLA in healthy donors. PCR primers comprised 60 Vbeta and 13 Jbeta primers. Clones were read by immunoSEQ multiplex PCR, and TCRdb kept only the in-frame ones, dropping some. This sample lists 40,000 to 50,000 clones; its ten largest clones have around 1.7%. Sequenced sample: PBMCs. All receptors come from a woman in her twenties or thirties in good health and CMV-seronegative.

The chain combines TRBV9 with TRBJ2-3; D gene uncertain. The CDR3 loop spans 15 amino acids. The V gene lost 2 bases and the J gene lost 4 bases, with 14 bases spanning the gap. Germline loops: CDR1 SGDLS, CDR2 YYNGEE. In DNA, the CDR3 is TGTGCCAGCAGCGTCCTTGCCAGACGGGCAGATACGCAGTATTTT. The encoded protein is CASSVLARRADTQYF.

This chain joins TRBV11-2 and TRBJ1-1, with D tentatively TRBD1 (5 bases). Trimming cost V 1 base and J 5 bases, with 14 bases left between them. Germline loops: CDR1 SGHAT, CDR2 FQNNGV. The CDR3 loop spans 15 amino acids. CDR3 coding DNA: TGTGCCAGCAGCTTAGGGTGGGGCTTGGGAACTGAAGCTTTCTTT. This encodes CASSLGWGLGTEAFF.

The rearrangement links TRBV4-2 to TRBJ2-3; D is unresolved. Trimming removed 1 base at V and 5 bases at J, with 4 bases between. The CDR3 consists of 12 residues. Germline values: CDR1 LGHNA, CDR2 YNFKEQ. CDR3 loop: CASSQAGDTQYF. As DNA, the CDR3 is TGTGCCAGCAGCCAAGCCGGAGATACGCAGTATTTT.